The rows below give T cell receptor beta chains drawn from one sample of a study of T-cell reconstitution after alpha-beta-depleted transplantation in children. In TCRdb, the PCR reads were re-called with MiXCR into one record per CDR3 protein. This repertoire shows 300,000 to 350,000 distinct CDR3 sequences, around 15% found once; its top ten account for approximately 38%. Material: PBMCs, mostly from graft donor cells, obtained 360 days after TCRalphabeta/CD19-depleted stem cell transplant. Source of these receptors: a male patient between 2 and 9 years old who had a stem cell transplant for acute lymphoblastic leukemia, so the T cells may come from the graft donor. CDR3s include the opening cysteine and the closing phenylalanine or tryptophan. Each record gives: clone size, V gene, D gene, J gene, CDR3 length, CDR3 DNA, CDR3 protein. A D gene is named only where the DNA matches it firmly. Clone sizes are given selectively: once, few, many, or a class where the clone is expanded.

>.|TRBV20-1|.|TRBJ2-5|10
TGCAGTGCCGGAAGGGAGACCCAGTACTTC
CSAGRETQYF
>few|TRBV28|TRBD1|TRBJ2-7|15
TGTGCCAGCAGTTTCCCTGGACAGGTATCTCTCGAGCAGTACTTC
CASSFPGQVSLEQYF
>many|TRBV4-3|TRBD2|TRBJ2-4|15
TGCGCCAGCAGCCAAGAGTCGCCTAGCGGGAACATTCAGTACTTC
CASSQESPSGNIQYF
>few|TRBV20-1|TRBD2|TRBJ2-1|14
TGCAGTGCTAGATTGACTAGCGGGAGCGATGAGCAGTTCTTC
CSARLTSGSDEQFF
>.|TRBV11-1|.|TRBJ2-1|13
TGTGCCAGCAGCTTATTAGTGGGGCGTGAGCAGTTCTTC
CASSLLVGREQFF
>.|TRBV24-1|TRBD2|TRBJ2-1|17
TGTGCCACCAGTGATCCCGGACTAGCTGGATCTTACAATGAGCAGTTCTTC
CATSDPGLAGSYNEQFF
>few|TRBV10-3|TRBD1|TRBJ2-7|15
TGTGCCATCAGGGCGGAGCAGGGGGTTACCTACGAGCAGTACTTC
CAIRAEQGVTYEQYF
>.|TRBV20-1|.|TRBJ1-3|16
TGCAGTGCTAAGGGGTCCGGCAGATTCCCTGGAAACACCATATATTTT
CSAKGSGRFPGNTIYF
>few|TRBV4-2|.|TRBJ2-1|20
TGTGCCAGCAGCCAAGCGGGGGCGAAAGTGTGGCTCAGCTCCTACAATGAGCAGTTCTTC
CASSQAGAKVWLSSYNEQFF
>few|TRBV29-1|.|TRBJ2-1|14
TGCAGCGTCCCACGCTCGAATTCCTACAATGAGCAGTTCTTC
CSVPRSNSYNEQFF
>few|TRBV12-3/TRBV12-4|.|TRBJ2-1|13
TGTGCCAGCAGTTTGCCGGAATCGAATGAGCAGTTCTTC
CASSLPESNEQFF
>.|TRBV20-1|.|TRBJ2-3|14
TGCAGTGCTAGACTCCTCTTAAAGGGGGATACGCAGTATTTT
CSARLLLKGDTQYF
>.|TRBV20-1|TRBD2|TRBJ2-1|15
TGCAGTGCTAGTCCCGGAGCGGGAGGGTACAATGAGCAGTTCTTC
CSASPGAGGYNEQFF
>few|TRBV6-1|.|TRBJ2-3|17
TGTGCCAGCAGTGCCCAGCCCCTTACGGGGGGCACAGATACGCAGTATTTT
CASSAQPLTGGTDTQYF
>few|TRBV24-1|TRBD2|TRBJ2-3|19
TGTGCCACCAGTGATCCCGCCCCTATAGCGGGAATCCACACAGATACGCAGTATTTT
CATSDPAPIAGIHTDTQYF
>.|TRBV27|TRBD1|TRBJ1-1|15
TGTGCCAGCAAAGACAACAGGGGGCGGGACACTGAAGCTTTCTTT
CASKDNRGRDTEAFF
>few|TRBV4-3|TRBD2|TRBJ2-7|16
TGCGCCAGCAGCCAAGATTTGGGCGGGAGTCCCTACGAGCAGTACTTC
CASSQDLGGSPYEQYF
>.|TRBV25-1|TRBD2|TRBJ2-5|14
TGTGCCAGCAGTACAGCGGGAGGGCAAGGGGCCCAGTACTTC
CASSTAGGQGAQYF
>.|TRBV5-6|.|TRBJ1-2|14
TGTGCCAGCAGCTTGGAATTGGGGGGAGATGGCTACACCTTC
CASSLELGGDGYTF
>.|TRBV24-1|.|TRBJ2-2|14
TGTGCCACCAGTGATTTGGGGGAACCCGGGGAGCTGTTTTTT
CATSDLGEPGELFF
>few|TRBV12-3/TRBV12-4|.|TRBJ2-1|15
TGTGCCAGCAGTTCGTTGGGGAACTTGGGCAATGAGCAGTTCTTC
CASSSLGNLGNEQFF
>.|TRBV7-9|.|TRBJ2-7|13
TGTGCCAGCAGCCCACCGACTACCTACGAGCAGTACTTC
CASSPPTTYEQYF
>.|TRBV7-8|.|TRBJ2-5|12
TGTGCCAGCAGCTTAGCGCTTGGGGCCCAGTACTTC
CASSLALGAQYF
>few|TRBV28|.|TRBJ2-7|14
TGTGCCAGCAACTTCGGACCTACCGCCTACGAGCAGTACTTC
CASNFGPTAYEQYF
>.|TRBV5-1|.|TRBJ2-1|16
TGCGCCAGCAGCTTGTCGACCGGGCCCCCGGGTAATGAGCAGTTCTTC
CASSLSTGPPGNEQFF
>.|TRBV5-1|.|TRBJ1-4|16
TGCGCCAGCACGCTGGGTTACCAGGGGCTTAATGAAAAACTGTTTTTT
CASTLGYQGLNEKLFF
>.|TRBV6-2/TRBV6-3|TRBD2|TRBJ2-2|16
TGTGCCAGCAGGGTGGGACTAGCGGGAAAAACCGGGGAGCTGTTTTTT
CASRVGLAGKTGELFF
>.|TRBV20-1|.|TRBJ2-1|19
TGCAGTGCTCAGAGCAGCCCTTGGACTAGGCCCCGGCTGGGGGCTGAGCAGTTCTTC
CSAQSSPWTRPRLGAEQFF
>few|TRBV7-2|TRBD1|TRBJ2-7|15
TGTGCCAGCAGCTTTAGACAGGGGGCGCCGTTAGAGCAGTACTTC
CASSFRQGAPLEQYF
>few|TRBV9|.|TRBJ2-7|14
TGTGCCAGCAGCGTAGGGAGAGAGTCCTACGAGCAGTACTTC
CASSVGRESYEQYF
>few|TRBV19|.|TRBJ2-6|15
TGTGCCAGTAGTGTAGAGGGGTCTGGGGCCAACGTCCTGACTTTC
CASSVEGSGANVLTF
>.|TRBV5-1|.|TRBJ2-1|13
TGCGCCAGCAGCTTGATGCAGGGGTACGAGCAGTTCTTC
CASSLMQGYEQFF
>many|TRBV4-3|TRBD2|TRBJ2-2|13
TGCGCCAGCAGCCAACTAGCGGGGGGGGAGCTGTTTTTT
CASSQLAGGELFF
>.|TRBV6-5|.|TRBJ2-2|14
TGTGCCAGCACCAGGACAGAGAACACCGGGGAGCTGTTTTTT
CASTRTENTGELFF
>.|TRBV27|.|TRBJ1-4|14
TGTGCCAGCAGTCCCGGGGGGCGGGGCGAAAAACTGTTTTTT
CASSPGGRGEKLFF
>.|TRBV7-7|.|TRBJ2-5|16
TGTGCTAGCAGCTTAGCGGCAGGGCGCGGTCAAGAGACCCAGTACTTC
CASSLAAGRGQETQYF
>few|TRBV5-1|TRBD1|TRBJ2-2|14
TGCGCCAGCACGCGGACAGGGGACACCGGGGAGCTGTTTTTT
CASTRTGDTGELFF
>.|TRBV4-1|.|TRBJ2-1|12
TGCGCCAGCAGCCGCCAAATCAATGAGCAGTTCTTC
CASSRQINEQFF
>.|TRBV9|.|TRBJ2-1|16
TGTGCCAGCAGCTTGTTAGCGCGCTCTTCCTACAATGAGCAGTTCTTC
CASSLLARSSYNEQFF
>few|TRBV4-1|.|TRBJ1-4|18
TGCGCCAGCAGCCAAGGACTAAGCCCGACAGCTCTACCCGTCCCACTGTTTTTT
CASSQGLSPTALPVPLFF
>many|TRBV6-2/TRBV6-3|.|TRBJ2-1|12
TGTGCCAGTTTCCAGGGGATTAGTGAGCAGTTCTTC
CASFQGISEQFF
>few|TRBV28|.|TRBJ1-2|11
TGTGCCAGCCGGGGTAACTATGGCTACACCTTC
CASRGNYGYTF
>.|TRBV27|TRBD2|TRBJ2-5|15
TGTGCCAGCAGTTTTCATCCTAGCGGGGTGGAGACCCAGTACTTC
CASSFHPSGVETQYF
>once|TRBV24-1|TRBD2|TRBJ2-2|17
TGTGCCACCAGTGATCCGACTAGCGGGGGTAGGACCGGGGAGCTGTTTTTT
CATSDPTSGGRTGELFF
>.|TRBV9|.|TRBJ1-2|17
TGTGCCAGCAGCCTCACCCACCCCCCAGGAGGGCAATCTGGCTACACCTTC
CASSLTHPPGGQSGYTF
>.|TRBV24-1|.|TRBJ2-1|14
TGTGCCACCAGTGATTTGGACCCTTACAATGAGCAGTTCTTC
CATSDLDPYNEQFF
>few|TRBV6-5|TRBD2|TRBJ2-3|14
TGTGCCAGCGCACTAGCGGGGATCACAGATACGCAGTATTTT
CASALAGITDTQYF
>.|TRBV29-1|.|TRBJ1-3|14
TGCAGCGTTGAGTTACCCAACTCTGGAAACACCATATATTTT
CSVELPNSGNTIYF
>.|TRBV20-1|TRBD1|TRBJ2-3|14
TGCAGTCAATCCGGGACAGGGGGGACAGATACGCAGTATTTT
CSQSGTGGTDTQYF
>.|TRBV7-6|.|TRBJ2-2|14
TGTGCCAGCAAGGTAGACAGCCCAGACGGGGAGCTGTTTTTT
CASKVDSPDGELFF
>.|TRBV7-3|TRBD1|TRBJ2-1|15
TGTGCCAGCAGCTCGGGACAGGGTCGGGACAATGAGCAGTTCTTC
CASSSGQGRDNEQFF
>.|TRBV7-9|TRBD1|TRBJ2-2|17
TGTGCCAGCAGCTCTTTAAGGGACAGGGGGAACACCGGGGAGCTGTTTTTT
CASSSLRDRGNTGELFF
>.|TRBV6-2/TRBV6-3|.|TRBJ2-5|16
TGTGCCAGCAGTTACTCGTTCCTGCAGTCTCAAGAGACCCAGTACTTC
CASSYSFLQSQETQYF
>few|TRBV12-3/TRBV12-4|TRBD2|TRBJ2-7|14
TGTGCCAGCAGCACTAGCGGGACAGCCTACGAGCAGTACTTC
CASSTSGTAYEQYF
>few|TRBV20-1|.|TRBJ2-2|14
TGCAGTGCTAGAGATTGGAGATACCCCGGGGAGCTGTTTTTT
CSARDWRYPGELFF
>many|TRBV20-1|TRBD1|TRBJ1-2|15
TGCAGTGCTAGAGCCACCGGGACAGGCGGCTATGGCTACACCTTC
CSARATGTGGYGYTF
>.|TRBV9|.|TRBJ2-5|16
TGTGCCAGCAGCGTAGGTTCCGGACTACTCAAAGAGACCCAGTACTTC
CASSVGSGLLKETQYF